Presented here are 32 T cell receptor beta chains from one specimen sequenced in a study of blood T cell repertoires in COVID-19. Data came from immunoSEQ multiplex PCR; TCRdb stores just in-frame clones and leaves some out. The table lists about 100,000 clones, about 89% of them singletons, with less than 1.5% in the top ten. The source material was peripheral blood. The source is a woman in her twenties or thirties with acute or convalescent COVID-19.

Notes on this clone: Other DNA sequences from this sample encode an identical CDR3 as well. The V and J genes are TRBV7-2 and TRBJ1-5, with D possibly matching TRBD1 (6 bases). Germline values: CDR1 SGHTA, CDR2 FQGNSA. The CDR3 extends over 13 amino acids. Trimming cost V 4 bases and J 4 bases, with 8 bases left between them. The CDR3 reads CASSSRGNQPQHF. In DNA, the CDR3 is TGTGCCAGCAGCTCCAGGGGTAATCAGCCCCAGCATTTT. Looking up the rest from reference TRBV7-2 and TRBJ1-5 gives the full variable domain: GAGVSQSPSNKVTEKGKDVELRCDPISGHTALYWYRQSLGQGLEFLIYFQGNSAPDKSGLPSDRFSAERTGGSVSTLTIQRTQQEDSAVYLCASSSRGNQPQHFGDGTRLSIL.

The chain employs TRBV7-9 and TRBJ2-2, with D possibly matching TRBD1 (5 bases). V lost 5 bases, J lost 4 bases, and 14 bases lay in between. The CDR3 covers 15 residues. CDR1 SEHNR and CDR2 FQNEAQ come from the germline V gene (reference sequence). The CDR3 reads CASSPKGVGTGELFF. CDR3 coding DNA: TGTGCCAGCAGCCCGAAAGGGGTCGGCACCGGGGAGCTGTTTTTT.

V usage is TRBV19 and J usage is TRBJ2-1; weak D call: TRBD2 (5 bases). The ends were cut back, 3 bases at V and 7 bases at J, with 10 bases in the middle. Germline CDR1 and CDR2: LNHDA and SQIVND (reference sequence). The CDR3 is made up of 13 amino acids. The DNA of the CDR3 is TGTGCCAGTAGTATTGGATGGAGGAATGAGCAGTTCTTC. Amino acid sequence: CASSIGWRNEQFF.

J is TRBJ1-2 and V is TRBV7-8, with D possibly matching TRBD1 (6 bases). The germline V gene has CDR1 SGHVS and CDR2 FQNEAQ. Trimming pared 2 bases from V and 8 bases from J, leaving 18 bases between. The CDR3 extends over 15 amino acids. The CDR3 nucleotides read TGTGCCAGCAGCTTACATTACCAGGGGAACATCGGCTACACCTTC. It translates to CASSLHYQGNIGYTF.

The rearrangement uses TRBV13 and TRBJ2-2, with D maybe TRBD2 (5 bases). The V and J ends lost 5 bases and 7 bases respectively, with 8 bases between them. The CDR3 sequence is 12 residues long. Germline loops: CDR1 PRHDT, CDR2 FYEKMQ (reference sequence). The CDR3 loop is CASSTRNGELFF. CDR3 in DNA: TGTGCCAGCAGCACTAGAAACGGGGAGCTGTTTTTT.

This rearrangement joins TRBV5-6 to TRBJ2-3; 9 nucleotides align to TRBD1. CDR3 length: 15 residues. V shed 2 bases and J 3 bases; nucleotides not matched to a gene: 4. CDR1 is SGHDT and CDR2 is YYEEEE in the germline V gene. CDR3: CASSLGTGFTDTQYF. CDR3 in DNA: TGTGCCAGCAGCTTAGGGACAGGGTTTACAGATACGCAGTATTTT.

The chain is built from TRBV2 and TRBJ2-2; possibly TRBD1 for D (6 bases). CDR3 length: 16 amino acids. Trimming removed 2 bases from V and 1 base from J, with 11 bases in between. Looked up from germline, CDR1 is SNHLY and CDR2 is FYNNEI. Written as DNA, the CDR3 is TGTGCCAGCAGTGAACAGGGGCCGGGGAACACCGGGGAGCTGTTTTTT. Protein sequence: CASSEQGPGNTGELFF.

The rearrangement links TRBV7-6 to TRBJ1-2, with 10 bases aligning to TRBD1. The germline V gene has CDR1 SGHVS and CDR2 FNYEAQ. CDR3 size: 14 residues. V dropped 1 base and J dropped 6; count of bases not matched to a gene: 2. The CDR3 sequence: CASSLVGTGDGYTF. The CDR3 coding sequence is TGTGCCAGCAGCTTAGTGGGGACAGGGGATGGCTACACCTTC.

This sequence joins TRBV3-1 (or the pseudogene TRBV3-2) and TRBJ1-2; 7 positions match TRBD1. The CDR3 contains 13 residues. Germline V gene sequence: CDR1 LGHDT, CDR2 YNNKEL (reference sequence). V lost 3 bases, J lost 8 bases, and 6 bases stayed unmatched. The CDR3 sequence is CASSHRQGRGYTF. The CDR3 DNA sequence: TGTGCCAGCAGCCACCGACAGGGTCGGGGCTACACCTTC.

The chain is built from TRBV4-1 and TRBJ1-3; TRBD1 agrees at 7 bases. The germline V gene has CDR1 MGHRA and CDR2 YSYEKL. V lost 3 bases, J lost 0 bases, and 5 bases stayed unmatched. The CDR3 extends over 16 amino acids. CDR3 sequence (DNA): TGCGCCAGCAGCCAGATGACAGGGACCTCTGGAAACACCATATATTTT. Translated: CASSQMTGTSGNTIYF.

DNA for the CDR3: TGTGCCAGTATGGGCTCATCCCCTCAGCCCCAGCATTTT. Its translation: CASMGSSPQPQHF. The chain combines TRBV19 with TRBJ1-5; D remains ambiguous. CDR1 is LNHDA and CDR2 is SQIVND in the germline V gene (reference sequence). Trimming took 7 bases from V and 6 from J, leaving 13 bases between them. The CDR3 extends over 13 amino acids.

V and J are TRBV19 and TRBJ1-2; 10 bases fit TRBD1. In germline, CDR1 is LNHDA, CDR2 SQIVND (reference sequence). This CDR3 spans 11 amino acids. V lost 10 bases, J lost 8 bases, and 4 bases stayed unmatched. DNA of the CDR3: TGTGCCACCGGGACAGGGGTCGGCTACACCTTC. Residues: CATGTGVGYTF. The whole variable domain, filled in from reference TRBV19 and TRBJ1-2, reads DGGITQSPKYLFRKEGQNVTLSCEQNLNHDAMYWYRQDPGQGLRLIYYSQIVNDFQKGDIAEGYSVSREKKESFPLTVTSAQKNPTAFYLCATGTGVGYTFGSGTRLTVV.

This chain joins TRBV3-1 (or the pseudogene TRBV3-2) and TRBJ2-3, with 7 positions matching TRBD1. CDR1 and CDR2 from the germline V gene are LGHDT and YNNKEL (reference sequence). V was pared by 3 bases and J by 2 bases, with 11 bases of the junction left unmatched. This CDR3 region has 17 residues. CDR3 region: CASSHISEDRSTDTQYF. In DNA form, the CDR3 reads TGTGCCAGCAGCCATATCTCCGAGGACAGGTCCACAGATACGCAGTATTTT.

CDR3: CASRQIPGATEAFF. The CDR3 nucleotides read TGTGCCAGCAGACAAATCCCAGGGGCCACTGAAGCTTTCTTT. V usage is TRBV2 and J usage is TRBJ1-1; D perhaps matches TRBD1 (6 bases). Germline assignment: CDR1 SNHLY and CDR2 FYNNEI. Trimming stripped 6 bases from V and 4 bases from J, with 15 bases between. This CDR3 comprises 14 residues.

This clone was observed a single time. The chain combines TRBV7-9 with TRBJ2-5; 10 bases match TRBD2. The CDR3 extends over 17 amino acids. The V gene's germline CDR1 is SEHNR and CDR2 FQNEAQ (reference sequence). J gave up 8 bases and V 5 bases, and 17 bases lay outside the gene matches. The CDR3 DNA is TGTGCCAGCAGCCCACGGGCGGAGAGCGGGAGGGCCGGAACCCAGTACTTC. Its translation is CASSPRAESGRAGTQYF.

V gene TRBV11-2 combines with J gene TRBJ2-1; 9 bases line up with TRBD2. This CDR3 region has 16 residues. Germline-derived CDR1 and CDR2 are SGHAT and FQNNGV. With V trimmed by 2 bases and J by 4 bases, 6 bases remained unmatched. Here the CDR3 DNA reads TGTGCCAGCAGCTTACTTAACCTAGCGGGGTACAATGAGCAGTTCTTC. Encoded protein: CASSLLNLAGYNEQFF.

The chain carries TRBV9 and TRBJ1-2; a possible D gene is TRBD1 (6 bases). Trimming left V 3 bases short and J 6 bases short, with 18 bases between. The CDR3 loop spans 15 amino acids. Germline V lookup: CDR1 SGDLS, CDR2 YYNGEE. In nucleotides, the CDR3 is TGTGCCAGCAGCGCCTATGACAGCAGGGGAAATGGCTACACCTTC. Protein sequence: CASSAYDSRGNGYTF.

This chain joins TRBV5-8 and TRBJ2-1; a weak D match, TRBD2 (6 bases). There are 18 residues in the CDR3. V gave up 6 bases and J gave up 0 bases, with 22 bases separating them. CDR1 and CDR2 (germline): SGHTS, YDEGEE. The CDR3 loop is CASTRRSGGLASYNEQFF. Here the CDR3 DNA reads TGTGCCAGCACCCGACGCAGCGGAGGGCTCGCCTCCTACAATGAGCAGTTCTTC.

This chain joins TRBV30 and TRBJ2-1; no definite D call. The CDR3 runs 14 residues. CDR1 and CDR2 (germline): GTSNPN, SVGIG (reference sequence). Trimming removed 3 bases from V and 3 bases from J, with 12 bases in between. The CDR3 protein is CAWSPDGVYNEQFF. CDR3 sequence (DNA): TGTGCCTGGAGCCCGGATGGAGTCTACAATGAGCAGTTCTTC.

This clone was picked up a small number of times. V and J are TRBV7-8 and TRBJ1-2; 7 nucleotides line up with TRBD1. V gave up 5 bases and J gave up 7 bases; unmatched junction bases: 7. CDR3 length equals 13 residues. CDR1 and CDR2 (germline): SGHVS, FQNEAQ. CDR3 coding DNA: TGTGCCAGCAGCCTTGGACAGGCAACTGGCTACACCTTC. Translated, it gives CASSLGQATGYTF.

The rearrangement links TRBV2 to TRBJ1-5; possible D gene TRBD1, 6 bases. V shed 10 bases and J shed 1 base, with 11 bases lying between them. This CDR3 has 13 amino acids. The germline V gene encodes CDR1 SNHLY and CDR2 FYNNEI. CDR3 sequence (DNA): TGTGCCACAACCAGGGGAAGCAATCAGCCCCAGCATTTT. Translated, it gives CATTRGSNQPQHF.

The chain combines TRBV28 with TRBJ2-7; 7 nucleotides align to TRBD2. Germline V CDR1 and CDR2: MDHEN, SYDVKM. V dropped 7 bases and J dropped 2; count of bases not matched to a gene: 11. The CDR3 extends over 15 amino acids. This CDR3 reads CASTGWGGATYEQYF. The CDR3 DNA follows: TGTGCCAGCACCGGATGGGGGGGAGCGACCTACGAGCAGTACTTC.

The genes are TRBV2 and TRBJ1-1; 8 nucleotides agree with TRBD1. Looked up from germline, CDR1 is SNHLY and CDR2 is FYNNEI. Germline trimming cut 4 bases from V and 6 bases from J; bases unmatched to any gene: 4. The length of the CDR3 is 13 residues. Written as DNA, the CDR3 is TGTGCCAGCAGTGGACAGGGGTTGGCTGAAGCTTTCTTT. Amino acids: CASSGQGLAEAFF.

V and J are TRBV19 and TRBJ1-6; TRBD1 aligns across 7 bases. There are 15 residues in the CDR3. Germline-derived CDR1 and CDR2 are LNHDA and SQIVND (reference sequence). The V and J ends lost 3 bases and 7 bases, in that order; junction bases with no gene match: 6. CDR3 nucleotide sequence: TGTGCCAGTAGTATCTTGCGGGACAGAAATTCACCCCTCCACTTT. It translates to CASSILRDRNSPLHF.

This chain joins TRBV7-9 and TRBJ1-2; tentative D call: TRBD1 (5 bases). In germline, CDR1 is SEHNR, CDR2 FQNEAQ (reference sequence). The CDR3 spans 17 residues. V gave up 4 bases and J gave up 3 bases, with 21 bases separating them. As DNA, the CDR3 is TGTGCCAGCAGCTATGCCCCGAGCGGGGGGTACTACTATGGCTACACCTTC. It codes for CASSYAPSGGYYYGYTF.

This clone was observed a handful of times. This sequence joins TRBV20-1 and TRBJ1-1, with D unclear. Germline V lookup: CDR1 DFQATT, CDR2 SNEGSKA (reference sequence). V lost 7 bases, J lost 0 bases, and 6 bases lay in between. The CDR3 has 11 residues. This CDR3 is CSGQLNTEAFF. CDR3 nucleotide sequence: TGCAGTGGGCAGTTGAACACTGAAGCTTTCTTT.

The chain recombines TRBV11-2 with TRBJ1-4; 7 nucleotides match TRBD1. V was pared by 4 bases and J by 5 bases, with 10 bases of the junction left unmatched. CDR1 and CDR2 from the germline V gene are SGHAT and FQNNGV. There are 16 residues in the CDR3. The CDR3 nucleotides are TGTGCCAGCAGCTCGAGAAGGACAGGTGGAAATGAAAAACTGTTTTTT. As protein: CASSSRRTGGNEKLFF.

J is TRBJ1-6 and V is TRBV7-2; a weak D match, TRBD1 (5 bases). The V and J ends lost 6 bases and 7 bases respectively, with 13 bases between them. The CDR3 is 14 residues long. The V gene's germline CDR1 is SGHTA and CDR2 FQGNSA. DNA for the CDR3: TGTGCCAGCAGGGGTGGGACTCCCAATTCACCCCTCCACTTT. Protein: CASRGGTPNSPLHF.

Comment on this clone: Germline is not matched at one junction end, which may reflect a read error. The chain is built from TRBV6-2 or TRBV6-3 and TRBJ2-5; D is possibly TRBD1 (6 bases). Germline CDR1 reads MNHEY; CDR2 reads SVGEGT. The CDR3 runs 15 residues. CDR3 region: CASSDSDRYQETQYF. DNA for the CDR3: TGTGCCAGCAGTGACTCCGACAGGTACCAAGAGACCCAGTACTTC.

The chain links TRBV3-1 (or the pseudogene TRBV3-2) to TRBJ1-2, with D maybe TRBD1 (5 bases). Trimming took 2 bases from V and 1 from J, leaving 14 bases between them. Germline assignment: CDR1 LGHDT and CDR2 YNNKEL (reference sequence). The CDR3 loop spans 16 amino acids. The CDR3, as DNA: TGTGCCAGCAGCCAACTCAGGGAAGGTGGTAACTATGGCTACACCTTC. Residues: CASSQLREGGNYGYTF.

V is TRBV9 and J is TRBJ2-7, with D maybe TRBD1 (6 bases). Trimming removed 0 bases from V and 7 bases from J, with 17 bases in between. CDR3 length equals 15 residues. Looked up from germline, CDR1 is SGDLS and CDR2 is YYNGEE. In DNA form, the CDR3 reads TGTGCCAGCAGCGTAGGACAGGACCCTTCTCCTGAGCAGTACTTC. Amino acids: CASSVGQDPSPEQYF.

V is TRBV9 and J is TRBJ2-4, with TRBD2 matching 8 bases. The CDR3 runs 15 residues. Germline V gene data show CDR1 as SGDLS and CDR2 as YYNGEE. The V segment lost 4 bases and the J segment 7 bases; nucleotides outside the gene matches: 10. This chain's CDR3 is CASSPIAGSDNIQYF. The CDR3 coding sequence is TGTGCCAGCAGCCCCATAGCGGGGTCGGATAACATTCAGTACTTC.